The 23 T cell receptor beta chains below were found in one sample sequenced in a study of blood T cell repertoires in COVID-19. Sequencing used immunoSEQ multiplex PCR; TCRdb keeps in-frame clones, though not all of them. The sample records roughly 250,000 clones, 80% to 95% being singletons. Sequenced: PBMCs or T cells enriched from blood (not recorded which). The source is a woman under 30 who had recovered from COVID-19.

For this clone: The same CDR3 also results from other DNA sequences found in this sample. This chain connects TRBV9 to TRBJ1-4; D is uncertain. Trimming removed 0 bases at V and 8 bases at J, with 11 bases between. CDR1 and CDR2 (germline): SGDLS, YYNGEE. This CDR3 contains 14 residues. CDR3 in DNA: TGTGCCAGCAGCGTAGGAGGGTTGGGAGAAAAACTGTTTTTT. It translates to CASSVGGLGEKLFF.

The rearrangement joins TRBV5-5 to TRBJ1-2, with a possible D match to TRBD1 (6 bases). This CDR3 has 14 amino acids. V was pared by 4 bases and J by 2 bases, with 12 bases between. From germline, CDR1 is SGHKS and CDR2 YYEKEE (reference sequence). CDR3 sequence: CASSMGADNYGYTF. The CDR3 DNA reads TGTGCCAGCAGCATGGGGGCAGACAACTATGGCTACACCTTC.

The rearrangement uses TRBV28 and TRBJ2-3, with TRBD2 as a possible D gene (7 bases). The CDR3 consists of 15 residues. Germline loops: CDR1 MDHEN, CDR2 SYDVKM. The ends were cut back, 5 bases at V and 5 bases at J, with 17 bases in the middle. The CDR3 protein is CASSPTGRVVDTQYF. The CDR3 DNA is TGTGCCAGCAGTCCAACAGGGAGGGTCGTAGATACGCAGTATTTT. The full variable domain, its missing parts supplied by reference TRBV28 and TRBJ2-3, is DVKVTQSSRYLVKRTGEKVFLECVQDMDHENMFWYRQDPGLGLRLIYFSYDVKMKEKGDIPEGYSVSREKKERFSLILESASTNQTSMYLCASSPTGRVVDTQYFGPGTRLTVL.

The rearrangement joins TRBV9 to TRBJ2-7, with TRBD2 matching over 9 bases. V lost 3 bases to trimming and J lost 4 bases; unmatched junction nucleotides: 8. From germline, CDR1 is SGDLS and CDR2 YYNGEE. This CDR3 is 15 amino acids long. CDR3 in DNA: TGTGCCAGCAGCGCATTTGGCGGGAGGGCTTACGAGCAGTACTTC. This encodes CASSAFGGRAYEQYF. The full variable domain, in which reference TRBV9 and TRBJ2-7 provide the parts outside the CDR3, is DSGVTQTPKHLITATGQRVTLRCSPRSGDLSVYWYQQSLDQGLQFLIQYYNGEERAKGNILERFSAQQFPDLHSELNLSSLELGDSALYFCASSAFGGRAYEQYFGPGTRLTVT.

The J gene is TRBJ1-2, the V gene TRBV4-3; TRBD1 matches at 7 bases. V lost 0 bases and J lost 8; bases outside the gene matches: 9. The length of the CDR3 is 15 residues. CDR1 is LGHNA, CDR2 YSLEER, per germline. The DNA of the CDR3 is TGCGCCAGCAGCCAAGAGAGGACAGGAGATGGAGGCTACACCTTC. Its translation: CASSQERTGDGGYTF.

In DNA form, the CDR3 reads TGCAGCGTTACCAGGGGATATGGCTACACCTTC. Protein sequence: CSVTRGYGYTF. The rearrangement joins TRBV29-1 to TRBJ1-2; D might be TRBD1 (6 bases). Per the germline V gene, CDR1 is SQVTM and CDR2 is ANQGSEA. The CDR3 consists of 11 residues. V was cut by 5 bases and J by 5 bases, with 9 bases left in between.

The chain carries TRBV19 and TRBJ2-7; 10 bases align to TRBD2. The CDR3 is made up of 16 amino acids. V lost 5 bases and J lost 6; bases outside the gene matches: 13. The germline V gene has CDR1 LNHDA and CDR2 SQIVND (reference sequence). The chain's CDR3 is CASSPLAGVISGEQYF. The DNA of the CDR3 is TGTGCCAGTAGTCCTCTAGCGGGAGTAATCTCCGGCGAGCAGTACTTC. The full variable domain, its missing parts supplied by reference TRBV19 and TRBJ2-7, is DGGITQSPKYLFRKEGQNVTLSCEQNLNHDAMYWYRQDPGQGLRLIYYSQIVNDFQKGDIAEGYSVSREKKESFPLTVTSAQKNPTAFYLCASSPLAGVISGEQYFGPGTRLTVT.

The rearrangement links TRBV12-3 or TRBV12-4 to TRBJ1-2; possibly TRBD1 for D (6 bases). The CDR3 is made up of 13 amino acids. V shed 6 bases and J shed 4 bases, with 12 bases lying between them. CDR3 sequence: CASRPGTTYGYTF. CDR3 in DNA: TGTGCCAGCAGACCCGGGACAACCTATGGCTACACCTTC.

The chain uses TRBV7-2 and TRBJ2-7; a weak D match, TRBD2 (6 bases). The V and J ends lost 5 bases and 4 bases respectively, with 24 bases between them. The CDR3 covers 17 residues. CDR1 and CDR2 (germline): SGHTA, FQGNSA. The CDR3, as DNA: TGTGCCAGCAGCCCACGCCCCTTTGGCGGGACGCTTTACGAGCAGTACTTC. It translates to CASSPRPFGGTLYEQYF.

This rearrangement joins TRBV10-3 to TRBJ1-1, with 8 bases fitting TRBD1. CDR3 size: 13 residues. Germline lookup yields CDR1 ENHRY and CDR2 SYGVKD. The J segment lost 6 bases and the V segment lost 7 bases, leaving 7 bases of the junction unmatched. CDR3 sequence (DNA): TGTGCCATCACCTTTGACAGGGGCGCTGAAGCTTTCTTT. Protein: CAITFDRGAEAFF.

About this clone: A junction boundary mismatches the germline segment, possibly from a read error. The chain combines TRBV7-9 with TRBJ2-7, with 11 bases that match TRBD2. The CDR3 is 13 residues long. From germline, CDR1 is SEHNR and CDR2 FQNEAQ (reference sequence). The CDR3 loop is CASSVAGGPLSYF. As DNA, the CDR3 is TGTGCCAGCAGCGTAGCGGGAGGGCCGTTATCTTACTTC.

This chain connects TRBV12-3 or TRBV12-4 to TRBJ1-2; D call uncertain. This CDR3 region has 12 residues. The V gene lost 3 bases and the J gene lost 1 base, with 3 bases spanning the gap. CDR3 in DNA: TGTGCCAGCAGTTTTAATAACTATGGCTACACCTTC. This encodes CASSFNNYGYTF.

The chain is built from TRBV6-5 and TRBJ2-5; tentative D call: TRBD2 (7 bases). The CDR3 totals 15 residues. Germline lookup yields CDR1 MNHEY and CDR2 SVGAGI. V lost 6 bases and J lost 2, with 16 bases in between. The CDR3 DNA reads TGTGCCAGCAGCCAGTCGGGGGGCCAGCAAGAGACCCAGTACTTC. As protein: CASSQSGGQQETQYF.

V and J are TRBV7-6 and TRBJ2-1, with 8 bases fitting TRBD2. Germline lookup yields CDR1 SGHVS and CDR2 FNYEAQ. The V and J ends lost 3 bases and 4 bases, in that order; junction bases with no gene match: 17. This CDR3 is 19 amino acids long. CDR3 in DNA: TGTGCCAGCAGCTTCCCTGGGTGGTTGCGGGAGGCACAGTACAATGAGCAGTTCTTC. Its protein is CASSFPGWLREAQYNEQFF.

The J gene is TRBJ2-7, the V gene TRBV5-1, with D possibly matching TRBD2 (7 bases). The CDR3 contains 15 residues. The germline V and J ends were trimmed by 4 bases and 4 bases, with 18 bases remaining between them. Germline V CDR1 and CDR2: SGHRS, YFSETQ. The CDR3 nucleotides are TGCGCCAGCAGCCATGGGGGGGGCCGAGATTACGAGCAGTACTTC. It codes for CASSHGGGRDYEQYF.

The chain is built from TRBV5-1 and TRBJ2-7; 9 nucleotides line up with TRBD1. Germline V gene data show CDR1 as SGHRS and CDR2 as YFSETQ. V lost 5 bases and J lost 3; bases outside the gene matches: 6. There are 14 residues in the CDR3. CDR3: CASRPGQGNYEQYF. CDR3 DNA sequence: TGCGCCAGCAGGCCGGGACAGGGTAACTACGAGCAGTACTTC.

The V and J genes are TRBV7-6 and TRBJ2-7; TRBD1 is a possible D gene (6 bases). Germline V gives CDR1 SGHVS, CDR2 FNYEAQ. V lost 5 bases to trimming and J lost 0 bases, with 20 bases between them. The CDR3 is 17 residues long. The CDR3 bases are TGTGCCAGCAGCAACCTACAGGGACAACCGCCCTCCTACGAGCAGTACTTC. Translation gives CASSNLQGQPPSYEQYF.

This clone was counted a single time. This chain uses TRBV10-3 with TRBJ2-1; 14 bases are a match to TRBD2. V shed 5 bases and J 7 bases; nucleotides not matched to a gene: 1. Germline CDR1 and CDR2: ENHRY and SYGVKD. The CDR3 sequence is 14 residues long. The CDR3 sequence: CAISRTSGGNEQFF. The CDR3 DNA is TGTGCCATCAGTAGGACTAGCGGGGGGAATGAGCAGTTCTTC.

The chain joins TRBV5-4 to TRBJ2-1; D unresolved. V lost 1 base and J 7 bases, leaving 6 bases between the germline ends. Germline-derived CDR1 and CDR2 are SGHNT and YYREEE (reference sequence). This CDR3 region has 12 residues. CDR3 in DNA: TGTGCCAGCAGCTTGAGAGTAAATGAGCAGTTCTTC. Translation: CASSLRVNEQFF. The variable domain in full, completed from reference TRBV5-4 and TRBJ2-1, reads ETGVTQSPTHLIKTRGQQVTLRCSSQSGHNTVSWYQQALGQGPQFIFQYYREEENGRGNFPPRFSGLQFPNYSSELNVNALELDDSALYLCASSLRVNEQFFGPGTRLTVL.

The chain carries TRBV7-9 and TRBJ2-7, with a tentative D call TRBD1 (6 bases). Per the germline V gene, CDR1 is SEHNR and CDR2 is FQNEAQ (reference sequence). The CDR3 consists of 13 residues. V lost 5 bases to trimming and J lost 4 bases, with 12 bases between them. The CDR3 nucleotides are TGTGCCAGCAGCCCACGGGACACTTACGAGCAGTACTTC. Amino acid sequence: CASSPRDTYEQYF.

The rearrangement joins TRBV18 to TRBJ1-5; D remains unclear. The V gene's germline CDR1 is KGHSH and CDR2 LQKENI. The CDR3 is 15 amino acids. The V end was cut by 6 bases, the J end by 1 base, with 13 bases between. CDR3 loop: CASSGLGSSNQPQHF. CDR3 nucleotides: TGTGCCAGCTCCGGACTTGGGTCCAGCAATCAGCCCCAGCATTTT.

This clone turned up a few times. V and J are TRBV6-1 and TRBJ2-1; TRBD1 matches at 9 bases. Germline CDR1 and CDR2: MNHNS and SASEGT. The CDR3 consists of 15 residues. Trimming took 2 bases from V and 8 from J; bases not matched to a gene: 7. DNA for the CDR3: TGTGCCAGCAGTGAAAGGACAGGGGACGGGGATGAGCAGTTCTTC. Its translation: CASSERTGDGDEQFF.

The chain carries TRBV18 and TRBJ1-1; D gene uncertain. The CDR3 spans 12 residues. The V and J ends lost 3 bases and 6 bases respectively, with 8 bases between them. The germline V gene has CDR1 KGHSH and CDR2 LQKENI. CDR3 loop: CASSPGRAEAFF. The CDR3 DNA is TGTGCCAGCTCACCTGGGAGGGCTGAAGCTTTCTTT.